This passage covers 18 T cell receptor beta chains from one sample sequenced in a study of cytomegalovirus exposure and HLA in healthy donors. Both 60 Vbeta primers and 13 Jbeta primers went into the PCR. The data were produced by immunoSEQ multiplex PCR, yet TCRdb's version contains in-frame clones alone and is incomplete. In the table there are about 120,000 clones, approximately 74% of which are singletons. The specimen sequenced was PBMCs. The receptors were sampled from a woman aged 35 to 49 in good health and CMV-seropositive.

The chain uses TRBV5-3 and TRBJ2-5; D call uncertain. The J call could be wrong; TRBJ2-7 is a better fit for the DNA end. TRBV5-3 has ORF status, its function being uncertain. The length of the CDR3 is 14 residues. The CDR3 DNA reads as TGTGCCAGAAGCTTGGAAAGCCGAAACTACGAGCAGTACTTC. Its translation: CARSLESRNYEQYF.

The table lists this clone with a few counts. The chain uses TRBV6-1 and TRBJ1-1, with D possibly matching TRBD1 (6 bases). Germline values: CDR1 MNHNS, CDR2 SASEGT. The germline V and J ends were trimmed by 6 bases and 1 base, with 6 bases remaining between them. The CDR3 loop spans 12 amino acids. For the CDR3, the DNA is TGTGCCAGCAGGACAGGGAACACTGAAGCTTTCTTT. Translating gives CASRTGNTEAFF.

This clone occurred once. This chain's CDR3 is CASSPDRGKNIQYF. CDR3 in DNA: TGTGCCAGCAGTCCGGACAGGGGTAAAAACATTCAGTACTTC. The gene calls are TRBV6-1 and TRBJ2-4; 9 nucleotides align to TRBD1. The germline V gene encodes CDR1 MNHNS and CDR2 SASEGT. The CDR3 sequence is 14 residues long. V lost 5 bases and J lost 4; bases outside the gene matches: 3.

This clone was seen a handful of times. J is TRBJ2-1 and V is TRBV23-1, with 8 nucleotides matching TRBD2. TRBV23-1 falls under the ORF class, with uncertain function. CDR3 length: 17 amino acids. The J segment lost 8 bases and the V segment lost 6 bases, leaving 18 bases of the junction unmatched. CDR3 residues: CASRETSAPNAPHEQFF. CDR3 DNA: TGCGCCAGCAGGGAGACTAGCGCCCCAAATGCCCCCCATGAGCAGTTCTTC.

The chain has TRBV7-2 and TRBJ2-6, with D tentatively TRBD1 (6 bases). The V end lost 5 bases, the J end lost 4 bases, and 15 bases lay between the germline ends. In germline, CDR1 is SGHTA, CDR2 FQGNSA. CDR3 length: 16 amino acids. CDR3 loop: CASSRTTGWGANVLTF. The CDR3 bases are TGTGCCAGCAGCCGAACAACAGGGTGGGGGGCCAACGTCCTGACTTTC.

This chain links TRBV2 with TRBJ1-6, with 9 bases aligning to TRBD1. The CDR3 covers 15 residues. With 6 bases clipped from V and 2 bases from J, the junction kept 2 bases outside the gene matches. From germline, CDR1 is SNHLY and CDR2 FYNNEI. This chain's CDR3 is CASRDRGPYNSPLHF. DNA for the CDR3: TGTGCCAGCAGGGACAGGGGCCCCTATAATTCACCCCTCCACTTT.

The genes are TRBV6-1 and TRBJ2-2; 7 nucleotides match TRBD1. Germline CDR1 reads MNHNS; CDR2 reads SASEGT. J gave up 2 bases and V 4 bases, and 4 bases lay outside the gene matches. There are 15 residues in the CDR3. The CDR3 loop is CASSARTGNTGELFF. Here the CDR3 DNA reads TGTGCCAGCAGTGCGCGGACAGGCAACACCGGGGAGCTGTTTTTT.

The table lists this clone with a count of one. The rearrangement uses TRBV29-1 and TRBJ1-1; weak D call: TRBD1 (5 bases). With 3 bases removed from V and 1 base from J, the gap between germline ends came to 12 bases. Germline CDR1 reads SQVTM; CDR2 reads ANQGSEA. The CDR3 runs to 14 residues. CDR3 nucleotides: TGCAGCGTTGAGGAGGGGTGGGGGAACACTGAAGCTTTCTTT. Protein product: CSVEEGWGNTEAFF.

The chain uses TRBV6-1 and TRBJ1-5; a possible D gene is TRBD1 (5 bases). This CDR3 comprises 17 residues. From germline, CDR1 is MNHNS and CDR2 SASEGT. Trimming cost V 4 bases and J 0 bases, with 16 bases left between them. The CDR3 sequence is CASSGRGGENSNQPQHF. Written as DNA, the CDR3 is TGTGCCAGCAGTGGACGGGGGGGGGAGAATAGCAATCAGCCCCAGCATTTT.

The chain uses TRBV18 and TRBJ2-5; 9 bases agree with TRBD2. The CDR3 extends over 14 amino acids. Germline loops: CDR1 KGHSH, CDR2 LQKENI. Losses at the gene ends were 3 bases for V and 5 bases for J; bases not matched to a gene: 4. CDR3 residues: CASSPTSGGETQYF. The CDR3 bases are TGTGCCAGCTCACCGACTAGCGGAGGGGAGACCCAGTACTTC.

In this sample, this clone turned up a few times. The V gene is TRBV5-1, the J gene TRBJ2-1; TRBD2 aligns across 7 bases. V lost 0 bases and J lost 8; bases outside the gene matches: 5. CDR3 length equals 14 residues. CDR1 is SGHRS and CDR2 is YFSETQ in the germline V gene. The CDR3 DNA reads TGCGCCAGCAGCTTGGTGGTGACTAGCCATGAGCAGTTCTTC. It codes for CASSLVVTSHEQFF.

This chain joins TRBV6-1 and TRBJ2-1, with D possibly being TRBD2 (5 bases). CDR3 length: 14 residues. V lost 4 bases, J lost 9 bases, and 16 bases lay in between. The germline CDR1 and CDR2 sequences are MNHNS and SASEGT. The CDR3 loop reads CASSAGLFVVEQFF. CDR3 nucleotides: TGTGCCAGCAGTGCTGGACTCTTTGTCGTTGAGCAGTTCTTC.

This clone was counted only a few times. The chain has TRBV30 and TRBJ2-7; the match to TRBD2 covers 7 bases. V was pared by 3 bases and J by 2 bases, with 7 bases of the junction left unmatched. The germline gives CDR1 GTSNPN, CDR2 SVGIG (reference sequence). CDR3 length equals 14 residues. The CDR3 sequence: CAWSRGGGTYEQYF. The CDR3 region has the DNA TGTGCCTGGAGCCGGGGCGGGGGAACCTACGAGCAGTACTTC.

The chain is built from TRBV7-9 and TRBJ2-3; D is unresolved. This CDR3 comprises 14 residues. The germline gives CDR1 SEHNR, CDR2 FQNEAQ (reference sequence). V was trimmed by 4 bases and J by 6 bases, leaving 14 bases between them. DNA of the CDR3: TGTGCCAGCAGCTCCCTCCAGGCTTCCGATACGCAGTATTTT. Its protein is CASSSLQASDTQYF. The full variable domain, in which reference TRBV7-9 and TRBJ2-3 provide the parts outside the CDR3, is DTGVSQNPRHKITKRGQNVTFRCDPISEHNRLYWYRQTLGQGPEFLTYFQNEAQLEKSRLLSDRFSAERPKGSFSTLEIQRTEQGDSAMYLCASSSLQASDTQYFGPGTRLTVL.

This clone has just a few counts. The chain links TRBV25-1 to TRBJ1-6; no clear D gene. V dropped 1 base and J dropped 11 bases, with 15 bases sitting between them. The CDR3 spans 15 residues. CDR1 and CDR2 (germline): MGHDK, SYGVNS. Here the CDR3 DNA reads TGTGCCAGCAGTGAATCTACCAATCCACGCGCACCCCTCCACTTT. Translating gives CASSESTNPRAPLHF.

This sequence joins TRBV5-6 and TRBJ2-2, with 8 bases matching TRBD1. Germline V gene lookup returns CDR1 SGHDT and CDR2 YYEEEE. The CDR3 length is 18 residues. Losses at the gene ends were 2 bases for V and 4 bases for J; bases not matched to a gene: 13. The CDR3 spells CASSFLTFRGPGTGELFF. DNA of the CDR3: TGTGCCAGCAGCTTCCTCACTTTCAGGGGGCCCGGCACCGGGGAGCTGTTTTTT.

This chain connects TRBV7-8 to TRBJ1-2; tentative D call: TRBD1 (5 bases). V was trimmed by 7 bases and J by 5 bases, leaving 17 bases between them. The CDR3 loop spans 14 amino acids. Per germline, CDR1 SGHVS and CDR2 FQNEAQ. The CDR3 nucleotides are TGTGCCAGCACCCTGGAGGGGATGGGGTATGGCTACACCTTC. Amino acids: CASTLEGMGYGYTF.

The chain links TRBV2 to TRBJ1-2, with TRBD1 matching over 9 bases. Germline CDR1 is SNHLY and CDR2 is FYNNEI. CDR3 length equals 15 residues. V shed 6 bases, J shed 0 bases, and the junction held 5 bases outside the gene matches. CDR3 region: CASRGTGRTNYGYTF. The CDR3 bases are TGTGCCAGCAGGGGGACAGGGCGAACTAACTATGGCTACACCTTC.